One sample yielded the 21 T cell receptor beta chains listed below, sequenced in a study of blood T cell repertoires in COVID-19. Only in-frame clones appear in the TCRdb table, and some are missing; sequencing was by immunoSEQ multiplex PCR. The data show 270,000 or so clones, with 85% to 90% seen just once and more than 10% held by the top ten. Sequencing was performed on peripheral blood. The receptors stem from a human donor in a cohort sampled during active COVID-19.

V usage is TRBV4-1 and J usage is TRBJ2-1, with TRBD2 identical over 7 bases. Trimming at V came to 0 bases and at J to 8 bases, leaving 10 bases not matched to a gene. This CDR3 is 16 amino acids long. Germline values: CDR1 MGHRA, CDR2 YSYEKL. The CDR3 DNA reads TGCGCCAGCAGCCAAGACGGCCGCGGGAGAGGATATGAGCAGTTCTTC. Translation: CASSQDGRGRGYEQFF.

The table lists this clone with a count of one. The gene calls are TRBV3-1 (or the pseudogene TRBV3-2) and TRBJ2-5; 9 bases match TRBD2. The CDR3 totals 14 residues. Germline CDR1 is LGHDT and CDR2 is YNNKEL (reference sequence). The J segment lost 2 bases and the V segment lost 10 bases, leaving 8 bases of the junction unmatched. Here the CDR3 reads CATSRAGGQETQYF. DNA of the CDR3: TGTGCCACCTCTAGGGCGGGAGGGCAAGAGACCCAGTACTTC.

This clone has more than one count but fewer than ten. Within the sample, other DNA sequences also encode this same CDR3. This chain joins TRBV18 and TRBJ2-1; D gene unclear. CDR1 KGHSH and CDR2 LQKENI come from the germline V gene. V lost 2 bases and J 5 bases, leaving 10 bases between the germline ends. CDR3 size: 14 residues. CDR3: CASSPLTRNNEQFF. The DNA of the CDR3 is TGTGCCAGCTCACCATTAACGAGGAACAATGAGCAGTTCTTC.

This chain connects TRBV5-1 to TRBJ1-1; a possible D gene is TRBD1 (6 bases). The CDR3 totals 14 residues. Germline V gene data show CDR1 as SGHRS and CDR2 as YFSETQ. V was pared by 2 bases and J by 1 base, with 9 bases between. The DNA for the CDR3 is TGCGCCAGCAGCTTCGTGGACAGGAACACTGAAGCTTTCTTT. Translating it yields CASSFVDRNTEAFF.

The genes are TRBV18 and TRBJ2-2; 10 bases map to TRBD2. The germline gives CDR1 KGHSH, CDR2 LQKENI. V was pared by 6 bases and J by 1 base, with 5 bases of the junction left unmatched. The CDR3 sequence is 16 residues long. For the CDR3, the DNA is TGTGCCAGCTCTCTAACTAGCGGGAAGAACACCGGGGAGCTGTTTTTT. It encodes CASSLTSGKNTGELFF.

CDR3 sequence reads: CASSLVWAGAVSGYTF. Here the CDR3 DNA reads TGCGCCAGCAGCCTAGTGTGGGCAGGGGCGGTTAGCGGCTACACCTTC. This rearrangement joins TRBV4-1 to TRBJ1-2; D perhaps matches TRBD1 (6 bases). Germline V gene data show CDR1 as MGHRA and CDR2 as YSYEKL. The CDR3 runs to 16 residues. Deletions cut 4 bases from V and 8 bases from J, with 23 bases between.

The chain joins TRBV7-9 to TRBJ2-1; 8 nucleotides agree with TRBD1. The germline V gene encodes CDR1 SEHNR and CDR2 FQNEAQ (reference sequence). After removal of 3 bases from V and 6 bases from J, the junction contained 10 bases not matched to a gene. The CDR3 totals 16 residues. In DNA form, the CDR3 reads TGTGCCAGCAGCTTCTTTGGACAGGGAGCATTCAATGAGCAGTTCTTC. It translates to CASSFFGQGAFNEQFF.

This clone was found a few times. The chain is built from TRBV7-2 and TRBJ1-2; 7 bases map to TRBD1. Germline CDR1 reads SGHTA; CDR2 reads FQGNSA. Trimming cost V 7 bases and J 2 bases; bases outside gene matches: 4. This CDR3 is 13 amino acids long. CDR3 bases: TGTGCCAGCAACATGGGACAGAACTATGGCTACACCTTC. Its translation is CASNMGQNYGYTF.

This clone was recorded a few times. V and J are TRBV7-2 and TRBJ1-6; D is undetermined. The CDR3 is 15 residues long. Germline loops: CDR1 SGHTA, CDR2 FQGNSA. The V gene lost 5 bases and the J gene lost 6 bases, with 14 bases spanning the gap. The CDR3, as DNA: TGTGCCAGCAGCCCGGTCGTTGTTCTTAATTCACCCCTCCACTTT. Translated, it gives CASSPVVVLNSPLHF.

The genes are TRBV5-8 and TRBJ1-1; D is unclear. The germline V and J ends were trimmed by 0 bases and 1 base, with 7 bases remaining between them. The CDR3 is 14 amino acids. CDR1 and CDR2 (germline): SGHTS, YDEGEE. CDR3 nucleotides: TGTGCCAGCAGCTTGGACAGAAGGAACACTGAAGCTTTCTTT. Protein sequence: CASSLDRRNTEAFF.

This sequence joins TRBV19 and TRBJ2-5; D possibly corresponds to TRBD1 (6 bases). Between the trimmed V and J ends, which lost 3 bases and 5 bases, there was a span of 13 bases. CDR1 is LNHDA, CDR2 SQIVND, per germline (reference sequence). The CDR3 consists of 14 residues. The CDR3 spells CASSIQGRWETQYF. As DNA, the CDR3 is TGTGCCAGTAGTATCCAGGGGCGGTGGGAGACCCAGTACTTC.

The chain joins TRBV28 to TRBJ2-7, with 9 bases that match TRBD1. The CDR3 runs to 14 residues. Trimming took 6 bases from V and 3 from J; bases not matched to a gene: 6. From germline, CDR1 is MDHEN and CDR2 SYDVKM. The CDR3 protein is CASRLQTGGYEQYF. The CDR3 nucleotides read TGTGCCAGCAGACTACAGACAGGGGGCTACGAGCAGTACTTC.

The chain's CDR3 is CASTGTGNEKLFF. Here the CDR3 DNA reads TGTGCCAGCACAGGGACAGGGAATGAAAAACTGTTTTTT. The chain combines TRBV7-9 with TRBJ1-4; 9 bases match TRBD1. There are 13 residues in the CDR3. Germline values: CDR1 SEHNR, CDR2 FQNEAQ (reference sequence). Losses at the gene ends were 7 bases for V and 5 bases for J; bases not matched to a gene: 2. The variable domain in full, with the rest retrieved from reference TRBV7-9 and TRBJ1-4, is DTGVSQNPRHKITKRGQNVTFRCDPISEHNRLYWYRQTLGQGPEFLTYFQNEAQLEKSRLLSDRFSAERPKGSFSTLEIQRTEQGDSAMYLCASTGTGNEKLFFGSGTQLSVL.

This clone has only one observation. The rearrangement links TRBV5-1 to TRBJ1-2; D may be TRBD1 (5 bases). In germline, CDR1 is SGHRS, CDR2 YFSETQ. V lost 2 bases and J lost 6, with 23 bases in between. The CDR3 length is 17 residues. The CDR3 spells CASSLGQVGYEVHGYTF. CDR3 bases: TGCGCCAGCAGCTTAGGACAAGTCGGGTACGAAGTCCATGGCTACACCTTC.

This chain links TRBV3-1 (or the pseudogene TRBV3-2) with TRBJ1-4; no definite D call. This CDR3 spans 11 amino acids. Germline lookup yields CDR1 LGHDT and CDR2 YNNKEL (reference sequence). Trimming stripped 4 bases from V and 8 bases from J, with 5 bases between. DNA for the CDR3: TGTGCCAGCAGCCCGGGGGAAAAACTGTTTTTT. Its translation: CASSPGEKLFF.

The gene calls are TRBV11-2 and TRBJ1-3; 8 bases match TRBD1. The CDR3 is 14 residues long. The ends lost 4 bases at V and 2 bases at J; junction bases unmatched: 1. Germline V gene sequence: CDR1 SGHAT, CDR2 FQNNGV. The CDR3 loop is CASSSDRAGNTIYF. In nucleotides, the CDR3 is TGTGCCAGCAGCTCGGACAGGGCTGGAAACACCATATATTTT.

This chain connects TRBV2 to TRBJ2-5; the match to TRBD2 covers 7 bases. This CDR3 contains 13 residues. Trimming at V came to 6 bases and at J to 13 bases, leaving 14 bases not matched to a gene. Germline V gene lookup returns CDR1 SNHLY and CDR2 FYNNEI. CDR3 nucleotide sequence: TGTGCCAGCAGGGGGATAGCGGGTAGCCCCGGGTACTTC. It codes for CASRGIAGSPGYF.

The V gene is TRBV3-1 (or the pseudogene TRBV3-2), the J gene TRBJ2-1; 7 nucleotides align to TRBD2. Germline CDR1 reads LGHDT; CDR2 reads YNNKEL (reference sequence). The J segment lost 0 bases and the V segment lost 4 bases, leaving 9 bases of the junction unmatched. The CDR3 covers 17 residues. The CDR3 nucleotides read TGTGCCAGCAGCCCCCCTGATAGCGGGCTCTCCTACAATGAGCAGTTCTTC. The encoded protein is CASSPPDSGLSYNEQFF.

This clone was seen only once. CDR3 coding DNA: TGTGCCAGCAGTCTCAACAGGGGCCGTACCGGGGAGCTGTTTTTT. The encoded protein is CASSLNRGRTGELFF. This chain joins TRBV2 and TRBJ2-2, with 7 bases identical to TRBD1. In germline, CDR1 is SNHLY, CDR2 FYNNEI. The CDR3 sequence is 15 residues long. V lost 5 bases to trimming and J lost 5 bases; unmatched junction nucleotides: 8. The full variable domain, completed using reference TRBV2 and TRBJ2-2, is EPEVTQTPSHQVTQMGQEVILRCVPISNHLYFYWYRQILGQKVEFLVSFYNNEISEKSEIFDDQFSVERPDGSNFTLKIRSTKLEDSAMYFCASSLNRGRTGELFFGEGSRLTVL.

CDR3: CASSLLLAGGTYNEQFF. The CDR3 region has the DNA TGTGCCAGCAGTTTACTCCTAGCGGGAGGGACCTACAATGAGCAGTTCTTC. The chain is built from TRBV27 and TRBJ2-1, with TRBD2 matching over 12 bases. CDR1 and CDR2 from the germline V gene are MNHEY and SMNVEV (reference sequence). Losses at the gene ends were 2 bases for V and 2 bases for J; bases not matched to a gene: 4. CDR3 length equals 17 residues.

In its sample, this clone was seen a few times. The rearrangement links TRBV5-1 to TRBJ2-1; 9 nucleotides agree with TRBD1. The CDR3 runs 16 residues. V trimming: 4 bases; J trimming: 7 bases; junction bases outside the gene matches: 12. CDR1 and CDR2 (germline): SGHRS, YFSETQ. The CDR3 bases are TGCGCCAGCAGCCCCTCGACAGGGGGGGTGGAAAATGAGCAGTTCTTC. It is translated as CASSPSTGGVENEQFF.